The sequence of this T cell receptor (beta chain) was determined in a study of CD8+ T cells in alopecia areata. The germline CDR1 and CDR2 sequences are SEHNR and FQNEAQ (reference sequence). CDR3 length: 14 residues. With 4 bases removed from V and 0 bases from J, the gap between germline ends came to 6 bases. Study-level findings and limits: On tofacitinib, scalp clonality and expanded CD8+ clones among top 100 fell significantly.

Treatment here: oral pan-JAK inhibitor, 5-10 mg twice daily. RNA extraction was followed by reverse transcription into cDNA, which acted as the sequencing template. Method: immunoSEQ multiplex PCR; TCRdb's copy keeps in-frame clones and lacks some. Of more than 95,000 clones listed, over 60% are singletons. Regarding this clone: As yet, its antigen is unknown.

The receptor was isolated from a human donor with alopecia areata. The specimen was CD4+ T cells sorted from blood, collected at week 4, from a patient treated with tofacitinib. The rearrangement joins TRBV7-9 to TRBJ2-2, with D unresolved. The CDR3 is CASSYTSNTGELFF. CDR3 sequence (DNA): TGTGCCAGCAGCTACACTTCGAACACCGGGGAGCTGTTTTTT.